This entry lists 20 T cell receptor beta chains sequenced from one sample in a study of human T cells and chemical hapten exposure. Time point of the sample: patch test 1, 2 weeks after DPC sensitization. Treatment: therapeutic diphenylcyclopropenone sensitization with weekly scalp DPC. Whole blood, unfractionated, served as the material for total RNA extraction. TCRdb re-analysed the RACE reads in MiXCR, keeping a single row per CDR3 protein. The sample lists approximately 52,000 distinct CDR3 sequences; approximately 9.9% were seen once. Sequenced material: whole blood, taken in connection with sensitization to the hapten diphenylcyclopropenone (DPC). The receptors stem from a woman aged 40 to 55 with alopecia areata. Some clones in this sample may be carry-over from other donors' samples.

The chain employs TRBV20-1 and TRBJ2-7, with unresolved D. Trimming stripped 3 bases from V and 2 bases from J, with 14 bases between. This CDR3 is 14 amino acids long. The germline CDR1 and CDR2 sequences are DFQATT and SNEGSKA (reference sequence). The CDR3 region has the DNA TGCAGTGCTAGGCCCGGATCCATCGCCTACGAGCAGTACTTC. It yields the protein CSARPGSIAYEQYF.

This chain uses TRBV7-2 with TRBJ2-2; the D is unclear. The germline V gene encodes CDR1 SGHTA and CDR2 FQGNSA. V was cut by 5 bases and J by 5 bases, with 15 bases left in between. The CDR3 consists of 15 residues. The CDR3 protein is CASSPPVSGTGELFF. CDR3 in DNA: TGTGCCAGCAGCCCCCCGGTATCTGGGACCGGGGAGCTGTTTTTT.

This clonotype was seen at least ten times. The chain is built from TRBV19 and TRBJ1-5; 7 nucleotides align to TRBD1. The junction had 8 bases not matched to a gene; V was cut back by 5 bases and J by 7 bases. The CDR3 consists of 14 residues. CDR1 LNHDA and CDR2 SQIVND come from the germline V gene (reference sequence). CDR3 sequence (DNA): TGTGCCAGTAGTTCAGGTCCCAGGGGGCAGCCCCAGCATTTT. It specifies CASSSGPRGQPQHF.

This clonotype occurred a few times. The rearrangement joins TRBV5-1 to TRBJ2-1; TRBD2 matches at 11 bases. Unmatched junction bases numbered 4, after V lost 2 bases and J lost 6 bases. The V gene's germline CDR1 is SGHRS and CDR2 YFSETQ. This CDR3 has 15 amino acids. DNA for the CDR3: TGCGCCAGCAGCTTAGGACTAGCGGGTAGCAATGAGCAGTTCTTC. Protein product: CASSLGLAGSNEQFF.

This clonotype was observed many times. The CDR3 nucleotides read TGTGCCAGCAGCTTCGGGCGGGTTAATGAAAAACTGTTTTTT. Translation: CASSFGRVNEKLFF. The chain joins TRBV11-2 to TRBJ1-4, with no clear D. The CDR3 consists of 14 residues. V was pared by 3 bases and J by 4 bases, with 9 bases between. Germline loops: CDR1 SGHAT, CDR2 FQNNGV. The full variable domain, with the rest looked up from reference TRBV11-2 and TRBJ1-4, is EAGVAQSPRYKIIEKRQSVAFWCNPISGHATLYWYQQILGQGPKLLIQFQNNGVVDDSQLPKDRFSAERLKGVDSTLKIQPAKLEDSAVYLCASSFGRVNEKLFFGSGTQLSVL.

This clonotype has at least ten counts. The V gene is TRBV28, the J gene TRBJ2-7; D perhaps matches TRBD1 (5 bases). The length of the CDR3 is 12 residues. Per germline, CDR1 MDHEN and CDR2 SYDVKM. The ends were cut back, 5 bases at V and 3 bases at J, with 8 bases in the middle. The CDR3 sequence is CASSRQLYEQYF. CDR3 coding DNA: TGTGCCAGCAGTCGACAGCTCTACGAGCAGTACTTC. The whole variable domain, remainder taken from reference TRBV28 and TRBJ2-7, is DVKVTQSSRYLVKRTGEKVFLECVQDMDHENMFWYRQDPGLGLRLIYFSYDVKMKEKGDIPEGYSVSREKKERFSLILESASTNQTSMYLCASSRQLYEQYFGPGTRLTVT.

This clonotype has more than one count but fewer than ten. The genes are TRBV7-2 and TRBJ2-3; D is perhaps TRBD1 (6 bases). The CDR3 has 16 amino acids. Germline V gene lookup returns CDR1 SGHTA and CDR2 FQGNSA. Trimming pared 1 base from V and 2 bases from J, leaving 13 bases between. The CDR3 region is CASSLVGGQTTDTQYF. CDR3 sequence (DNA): TGTGCCAGCAGCTTAGTAGGCGGACAGACCACAGATACGCAGTATTTT.

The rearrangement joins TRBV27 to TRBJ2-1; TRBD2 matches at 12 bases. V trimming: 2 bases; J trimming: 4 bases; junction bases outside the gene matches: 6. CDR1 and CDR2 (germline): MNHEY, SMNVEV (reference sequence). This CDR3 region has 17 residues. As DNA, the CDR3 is TGTGCCAGCAGTTTACGTACTAGCGGGAGGACTTACAATGAGCAGTTCTTC. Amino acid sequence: CASSLRTSGRTYNEQFF.

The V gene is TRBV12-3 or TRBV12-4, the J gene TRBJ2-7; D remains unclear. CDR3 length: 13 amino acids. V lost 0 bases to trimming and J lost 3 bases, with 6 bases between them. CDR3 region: CASSLAAGYEQYF. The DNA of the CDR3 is TGTGCCAGCAGTTTAGCGGCAGGCTACGAGCAGTACTTC.

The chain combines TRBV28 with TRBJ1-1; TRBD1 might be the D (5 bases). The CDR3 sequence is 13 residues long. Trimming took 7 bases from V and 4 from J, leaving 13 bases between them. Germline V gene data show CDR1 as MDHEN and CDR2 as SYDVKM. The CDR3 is CASINGGSTEAFF. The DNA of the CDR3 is TGTGCCAGCATTAATGGGGGGTCCACTGAAGCTTTCTTT.

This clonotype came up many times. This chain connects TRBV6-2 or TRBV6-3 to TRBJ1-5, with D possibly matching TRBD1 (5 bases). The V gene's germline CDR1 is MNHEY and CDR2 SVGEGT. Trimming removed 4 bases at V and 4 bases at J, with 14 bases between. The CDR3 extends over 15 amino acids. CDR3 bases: TGTGCCAGCAGTTGGGGACTTTTAGAGAATCAGCCCCAGCATTTT. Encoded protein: CASSWGLLENQPQHF.

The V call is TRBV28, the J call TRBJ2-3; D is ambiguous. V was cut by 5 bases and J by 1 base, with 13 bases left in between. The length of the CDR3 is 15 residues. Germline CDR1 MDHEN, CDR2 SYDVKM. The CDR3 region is CASSAAQAGTDTQYF. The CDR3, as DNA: TGTGCCAGCAGTGCCGCTCAGGCAGGCACAGATACGCAGTATTTT.

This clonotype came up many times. The CDR3 DNA reads TGCGCCAGCAGTGAGCAAGGGCCCTGGGGGACCCAGTACTTC. This encodes CASSEQGPWGTQYF. This chain joins TRBV10-2 and TRBJ2-5; no clear D gene. The germline CDR1 and CDR2 sequences are WSHSY and SAAADI. Trimming shortened V by 2 bases and J by 7 bases, and 14 bases separated the two germline ends. The CDR3 has 14 amino acids.

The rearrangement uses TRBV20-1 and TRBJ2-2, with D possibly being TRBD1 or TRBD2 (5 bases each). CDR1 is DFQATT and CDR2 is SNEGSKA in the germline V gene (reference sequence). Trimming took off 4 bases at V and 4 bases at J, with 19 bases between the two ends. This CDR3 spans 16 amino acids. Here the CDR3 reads CSATTAGRVGTGELFF. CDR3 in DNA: TGCAGTGCTACGACCGCGGGCAGGGTTGGCACCGGGGAGCTGTTTTTT.

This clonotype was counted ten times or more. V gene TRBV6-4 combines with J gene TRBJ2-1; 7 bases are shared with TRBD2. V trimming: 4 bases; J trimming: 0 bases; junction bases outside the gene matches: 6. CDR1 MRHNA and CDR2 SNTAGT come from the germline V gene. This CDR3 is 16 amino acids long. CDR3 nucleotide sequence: TGTGCCAGCAGTGTAGCGGGTACAAGCTCCTACAATGAGCAGTTCTTC. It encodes CASSVAGTSSYNEQFF.

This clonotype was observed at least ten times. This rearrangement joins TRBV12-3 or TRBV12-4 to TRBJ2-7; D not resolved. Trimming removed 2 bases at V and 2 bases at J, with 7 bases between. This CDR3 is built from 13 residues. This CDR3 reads CASSLPSTYEQYF. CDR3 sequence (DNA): TGTGCCAGCAGTTTACCCTCAACCTACGAGCAGTACTTC.

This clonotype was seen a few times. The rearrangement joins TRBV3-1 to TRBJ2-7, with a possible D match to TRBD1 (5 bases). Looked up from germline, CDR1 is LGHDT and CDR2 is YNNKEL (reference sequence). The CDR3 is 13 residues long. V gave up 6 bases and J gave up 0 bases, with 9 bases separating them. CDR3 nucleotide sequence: TGTGCCAGCAGACAGGCCGCCTCCTACGAGCAGTACTTC. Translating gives CASRQAASYEQYF.

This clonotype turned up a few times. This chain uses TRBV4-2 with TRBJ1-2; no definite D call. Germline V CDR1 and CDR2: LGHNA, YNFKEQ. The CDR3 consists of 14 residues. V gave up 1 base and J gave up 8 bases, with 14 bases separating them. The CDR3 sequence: CASSQAGDTIGYTF. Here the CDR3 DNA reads TGTGCCAGCAGCCAAGCTGGAGATACTATCGGCTACACCTTC.

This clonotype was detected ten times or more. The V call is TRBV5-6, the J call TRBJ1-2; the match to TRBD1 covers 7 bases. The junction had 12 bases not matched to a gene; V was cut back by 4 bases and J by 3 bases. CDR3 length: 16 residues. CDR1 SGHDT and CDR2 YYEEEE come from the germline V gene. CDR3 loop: CASSLHDTGEYYGYTF. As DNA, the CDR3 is TGTGCCAGCAGCCTACATGATACAGGGGAATACTATGGCTACACCTTC.

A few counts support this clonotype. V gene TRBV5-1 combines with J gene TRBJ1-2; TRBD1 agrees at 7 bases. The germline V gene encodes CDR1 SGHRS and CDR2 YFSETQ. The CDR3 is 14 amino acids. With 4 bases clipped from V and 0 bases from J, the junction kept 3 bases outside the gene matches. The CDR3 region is CASSRGTANYGYTF. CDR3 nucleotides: TGCGCCAGCAGCAGGGGGACAGCTAACTATGGCTACACCTTC.